A single sample is the source of the 6 T cell receptor beta chains below, sequenced in a study of CD8+ T cells in alopecia areata. Treatment meaning: oral pan-JAK inhibitor, 5-10 mg twice daily. Extracted RNA was reverse transcribed into cDNA, the sequencing template. Method: immunoSEQ multiplex PCR; TCRdb's copy keeps in-frame clones and lacks some. The data hold 270,000 or so clones, with about three fifths observed a single time. Here the sequenced sample was CD4+ T cells sorted from blood, taken at week 24, from a patient treated with tofacitinib. These TCRs come from a human donor with alopecia areata.

This clone was recorded a few times. V and J are TRBV29-1 and TRBJ2-6, with no clear D. The V and J ends lost 5 bases and 2 bases respectively, with 10 bases between them. This CDR3 has 14 amino acids. Germline V gene sequence: CDR1 SQVTM, CDR2 ANQGSEA. The CDR3 region is CSVRGRTGANVLTF. The CDR3 nucleotides are TGCAGCGTTAGAGGACGGACTGGGGCCAACGTCCTGACTTTC.

V and J are TRBV4-2 and TRBJ2-7; TRBD2 agrees at 8 bases. J gave up 0 bases and V 3 bases, and 13 bases lay outside the gene matches. Germline loops: CDR1 LGHNA, CDR2 YNFKEQ. The length of the CDR3 is 18 residues. The DNA for the CDR3 is TGTGCCAGCAGCCAGGATCGGACGGGCGGGGGGACCTCCTACGAGCAGTACTTC. Its protein product is CASSQDRTGGGTSYEQYF.

The J gene is TRBJ1-2, the V gene TRBV30; possibly TRBD1 for D (5 bases). Germline V gene data show CDR1 as GTSNPN and CDR2 as SVGIG (reference sequence). The CDR3 consists of 13 residues. Trimming pared 5 bases from V and 5 bases from J, leaving 15 bases between. CDR3 in amino acids: CAWGTTPSYGYTF. Here the CDR3 DNA reads TGTGCCTGGGGGACTACCCCCTCTTATGGCTACACCTTC.

This sequence joins TRBV7-9 and TRBJ2-3; 9 bases match TRBD2. Germline V gene sequence: CDR1 SEHNR, CDR2 FQNEAQ (reference sequence). The CDR3 is 15 residues long. Germline trimming cut 0 bases from V and 6 bases from J; bases unmatched to any gene: 4. CDR3 amino acids: CASSLAGLAGDTQYF. In nucleotides, the CDR3 is TGTGCCAGCAGCTTAGCTGGGCTAGCGGGGGATACGCAGTATTTT.

This sequence joins TRBV25-1 and TRBJ1-4; TRBD1 matches at 9 bases. CDR1 and CDR2 from the germline V gene are MGHDK and SYGVNS. This CDR3 has 17 residues. V gave up 4 bases and J gave up 6 bases; unmatched junction bases: 12. CDR3 loop: CASSVLGQGNRYEKLFF. The CDR3 DNA reads TGTGCCAGCAGTGTTCTCGGACAGGGGAATCGGTATGAAAAACTGTTTTTT.

This chain's CDR3 is CAWRFSRTAGGKYNEQFF. DNA for the CDR3: TGTGCCTGGAGATTTAGTCGGACAGCAGGGGGCAAGTACAATGAGCAGTTCTTC. The genes are TRBV30 and TRBJ2-1, with 8 bases lining up with TRBD1. Per the germline V gene, CDR1 is GTSNPN and CDR2 is SVGIG (reference sequence). The CDR3 spans 18 residues. With 3 bases clipped from V and 4 bases from J, the junction kept 17 bases outside the gene matches.